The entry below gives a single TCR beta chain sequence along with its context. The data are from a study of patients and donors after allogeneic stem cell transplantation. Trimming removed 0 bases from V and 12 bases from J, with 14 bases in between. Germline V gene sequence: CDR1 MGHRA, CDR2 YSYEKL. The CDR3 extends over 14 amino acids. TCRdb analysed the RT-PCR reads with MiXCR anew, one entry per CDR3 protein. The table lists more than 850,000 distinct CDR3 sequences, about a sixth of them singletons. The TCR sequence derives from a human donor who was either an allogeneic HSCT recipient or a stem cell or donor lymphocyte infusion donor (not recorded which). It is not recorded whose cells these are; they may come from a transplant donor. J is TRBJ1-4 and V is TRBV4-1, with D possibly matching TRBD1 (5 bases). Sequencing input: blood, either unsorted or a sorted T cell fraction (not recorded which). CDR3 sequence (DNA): TGCGCCAGCAGCCAAGATGGAGGCCAGGGAGAACTGTTTTTT. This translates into CASSQDGGQGELFF.